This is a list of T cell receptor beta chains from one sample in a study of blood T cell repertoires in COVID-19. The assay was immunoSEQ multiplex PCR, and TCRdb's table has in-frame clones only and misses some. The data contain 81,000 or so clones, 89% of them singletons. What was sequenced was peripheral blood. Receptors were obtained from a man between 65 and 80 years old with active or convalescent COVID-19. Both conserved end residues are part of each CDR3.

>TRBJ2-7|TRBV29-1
CSVEPGIGYEQYF
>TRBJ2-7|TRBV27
CASSFHGGADYEQYF
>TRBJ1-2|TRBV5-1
CASSLVTGGNFNYGYTF
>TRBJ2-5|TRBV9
CASSVGGRVQETQYF
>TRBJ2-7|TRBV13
CASSLRLRSYEQYF
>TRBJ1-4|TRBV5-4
CASSPEITGGREEKLFF
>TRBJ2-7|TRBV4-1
CASSLTVSYEQYF
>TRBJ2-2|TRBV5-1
CASSLDRPNTGELFF
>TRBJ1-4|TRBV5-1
CASSLGQGGVTNEKLFF
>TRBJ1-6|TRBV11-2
CASSLVWGGGNSPLHF
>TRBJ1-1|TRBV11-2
CASSLFPRTEAFF
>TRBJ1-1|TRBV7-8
CASSLNGYRTEAFF
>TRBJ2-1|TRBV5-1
CASSRGTGLERGEQFF
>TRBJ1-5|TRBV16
CASTADSYNQPQHF